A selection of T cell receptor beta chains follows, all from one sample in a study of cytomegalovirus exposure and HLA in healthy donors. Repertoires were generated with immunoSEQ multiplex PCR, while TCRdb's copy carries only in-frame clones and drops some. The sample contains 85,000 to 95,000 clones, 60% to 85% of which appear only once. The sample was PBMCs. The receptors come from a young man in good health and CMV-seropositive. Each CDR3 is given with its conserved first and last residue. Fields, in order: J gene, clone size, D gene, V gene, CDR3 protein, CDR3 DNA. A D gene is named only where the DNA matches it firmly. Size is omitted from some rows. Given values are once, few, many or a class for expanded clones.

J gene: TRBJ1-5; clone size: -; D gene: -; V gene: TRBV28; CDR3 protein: CASSPYRENQPQHF; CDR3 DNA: TGTGCCAGCAGTCCTTACAGGGAGAATCAGCCCCAGCATTTT
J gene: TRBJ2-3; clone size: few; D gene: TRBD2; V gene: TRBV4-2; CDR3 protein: CASSPWGTSGTRTDTQYF; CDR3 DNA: TGTGCCAGCAGCCCATGGGGGACTAGCGGGACCCGCACAGATACGCAGTATTTT
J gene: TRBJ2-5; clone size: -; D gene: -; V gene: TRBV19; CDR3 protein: CASSTTSIATQYF; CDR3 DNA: TGTGCCAGTAGTACGACTAGTATAGCGACCCAGTACTTC
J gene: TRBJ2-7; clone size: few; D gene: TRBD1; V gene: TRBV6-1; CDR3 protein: CASSVGTGGVNEQYF; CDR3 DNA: TGTGCCAGCAGTGTTGGGACAGGGGGTGTTAACGAGCAGTACTTC
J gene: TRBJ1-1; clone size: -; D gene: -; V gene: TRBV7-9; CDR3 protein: CASRSASTEAFF; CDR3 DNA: TGTGCCAGCAGATCGGCTAGCACTGAAGCTTTCTTT
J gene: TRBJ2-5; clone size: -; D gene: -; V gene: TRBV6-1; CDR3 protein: CASSVGHGGTETQYF; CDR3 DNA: TGTGCCAGCAGTGTCGGGCACGGGGGTACAGAGACCCAGTACTTC
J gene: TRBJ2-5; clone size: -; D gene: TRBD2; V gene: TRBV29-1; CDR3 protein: CSVIPSSGSSETQYF; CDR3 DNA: TGCAGCGTCATCCCATCTAGCGGGAGTTCGGAGACCCAGTACTTC
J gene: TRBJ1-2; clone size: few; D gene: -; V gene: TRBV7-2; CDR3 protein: CASSGDNYGYTF; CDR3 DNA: TGTGCCAGCAGCGGAGACAACTATGGCTACACCTTC
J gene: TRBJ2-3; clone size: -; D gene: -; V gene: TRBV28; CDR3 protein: CASSFRRYSTDTQYF; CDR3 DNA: TGTGCCAGCAGTTTTCGCAGGTATAGCACAGATACGCAGTATTTT
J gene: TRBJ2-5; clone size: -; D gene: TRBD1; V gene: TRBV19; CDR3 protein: CASSLERGPQETQYF; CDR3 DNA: TGTGCCAGTAGTTTAGAGAGGGGGCCTCAAGAGACCCAGTACTTC
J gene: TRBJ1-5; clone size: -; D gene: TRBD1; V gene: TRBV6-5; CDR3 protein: CASSSRTGIPQHF; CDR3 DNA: TGTGCCAGCAGTTCCAGGACAGGGATCCCCCAGCATTTT
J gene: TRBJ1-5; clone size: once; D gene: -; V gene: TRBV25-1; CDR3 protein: CASRGSGNQPQHF; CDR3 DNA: TGTGCCAGCAGGGGGTCAGGGAATCAGCCCCAGCATTTT
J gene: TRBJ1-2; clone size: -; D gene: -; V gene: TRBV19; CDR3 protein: CASSITGERFYGYTF; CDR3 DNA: TGTGCCAGTAGTATTACCGGGGAGAGGTTCTATGGCTACACCTTC
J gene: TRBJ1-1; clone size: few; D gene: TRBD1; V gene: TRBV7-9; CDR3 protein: CASSLGDRANTEAFF; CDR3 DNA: TGTGCCAGCAGCTTAGGGGACAGGGCGAACACTGAAGCTTTCTTT
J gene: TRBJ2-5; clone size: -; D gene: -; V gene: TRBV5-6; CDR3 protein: CASSPGNQETQYF; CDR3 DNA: TGTGCCAGCAGCCCAGGGAACCAAGAGACCCAGTACTTC
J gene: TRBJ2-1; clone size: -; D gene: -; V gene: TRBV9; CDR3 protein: CASSGPLGGTLNEQFF; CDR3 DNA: TGTGCCAGCAGCGGACCCCTTGGCGGGACCCTCAATGAGCAGTTCTTC
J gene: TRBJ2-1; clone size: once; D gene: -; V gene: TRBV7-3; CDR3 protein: CASSPTSSLRSSYNEQFF; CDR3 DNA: TGTGCCAGCAGCCCTACCTCCTCGTTGAGGAGCTCCTACAATGAGCAGTTCTTC
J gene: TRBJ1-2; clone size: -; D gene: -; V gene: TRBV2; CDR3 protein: CASNPPRDVDYGYTF; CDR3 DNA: TGTGCCAGCAATCCTCCCCGGGATGTCGACTATGGCTACACCTTC
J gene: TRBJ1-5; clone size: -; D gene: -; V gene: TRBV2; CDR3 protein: CASSRQVNQPQHF; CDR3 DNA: TGTGCCAGCAGCCGACAGGTTAATCAGCCCCAGCATTTT
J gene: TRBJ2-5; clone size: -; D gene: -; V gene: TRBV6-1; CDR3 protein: CASRRIPGETQYF; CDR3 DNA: TGTGCCAGCAGGAGAATTCCAGGAGAGACCCAGTACTTC